This paragraph covers one TCR beta chain sequence. This entry comes from a study of cytomegalovirus exposure and HLA in healthy donors. Sequencing used immunoSEQ multiplex PCR; TCRdb keeps in-frame clones, though not all of them. The table has roughly 140,000 clones, about 88% seen once; the top ten hold 3% to 3.5%. Germline V gene sequence: CDR1 SGHAT, CDR2 FQNNGV. The CDR3 is 16 residues long. The germline V and J ends were trimmed by 1 base and 2 bases, with 15 bases remaining between them. Input material: PBMCs. The source of this sequence is a woman aged 18-35 years in good health and CMV-seropositive. The genes are TRBV11-2 and TRBJ2-7; D may be TRBD1 (5 bases). CDR3 sequence: CASSLAGALRAYEQYF. CDR3 bases: TGTGCCAGCAGCTTAGCTGGCGCCCTCAGGGCCTACGAGCAGTACTTC.